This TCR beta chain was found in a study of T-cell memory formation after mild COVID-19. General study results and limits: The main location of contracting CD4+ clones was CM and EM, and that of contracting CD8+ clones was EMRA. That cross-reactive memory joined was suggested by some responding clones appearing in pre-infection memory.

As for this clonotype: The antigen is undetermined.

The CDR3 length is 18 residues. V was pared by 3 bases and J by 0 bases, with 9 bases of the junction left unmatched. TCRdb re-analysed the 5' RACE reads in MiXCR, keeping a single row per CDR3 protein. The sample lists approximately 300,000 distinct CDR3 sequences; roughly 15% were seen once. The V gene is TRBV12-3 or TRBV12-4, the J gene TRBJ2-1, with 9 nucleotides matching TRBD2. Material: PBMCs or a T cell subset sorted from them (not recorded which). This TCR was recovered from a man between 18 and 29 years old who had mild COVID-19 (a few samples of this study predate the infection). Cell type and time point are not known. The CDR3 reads CASSFRLLAGNSYNEQFF. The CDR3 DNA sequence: TGTGCCAGCAGTTTCAGGCTTCTAGCGGGGAACTCCTACAATGAGCAGTTCTTC.